A single sample is the source of the 27 T cell receptor beta chains below, sequenced in a study of molecular identifiers for immune sequencing clone quantification. One entry per CDR3 protein results from TCRdb running MiXCR on the PCR reads. Of approximately 97,000 distinct CDR3 sequences in the sample, around 24% are singletons; the top ten hold roughly 1%. The sample consisted of naive CD8+ T cells from blood, with Jurkat cell RNA spiked in. Described subset: FACS-sorted CD8+CD4-CCR7+CD45RA+ naive T cells. The receptors were gathered from a human donor in good health. Some libraries in this study had Jurkat cell RNA spiked in.

As regards this clonotype: Being one base from a much bigger clone, this may be a read error. CDR3 DNA: TGTGCCAGCAGAAACCGGGACAGGGACTGGGAGCAGTACTTC. Translating it yields CASRNRDRDWEQYF. The rearrangement links TRBV6-5 to TRBJ2-7, with TRBD1 matching 9 bases. Germline V gives CDR1 MNHEY, CDR2 SVGAGI. The CDR3 runs 14 residues. The J segment lost 7 bases and the V segment lost 6 bases, leaving 10 bases of the junction unmatched.

Remarks on this clonotype: The junction differs from germline at one of its ends, possibly a read error. The gene calls are TRBV5-1 and TRBJ2-7; unclear D gene. This CDR3 comprises 14 residues. The germline V gene encodes CDR1 SGHRS and CDR2 YFSETQ. Written as DNA, the CDR3 is TGCGTCAGCAGCTTCTCCCCCTTGGCCGACGAGCAGTACTTC. Residues: CVSSFSPLADEQYF.

Concerning this clonotype: This may stem from a read error, because a much larger clone lies one nucleotide away. V usage is TRBV11-2 and J usage is TRBJ2-1; a possible D gene is TRBD2 (6 bases). CDR3 length equals 16 residues. Germline CDR1 reads SGHAT; CDR2 reads FQNNGV. The DNA for the CDR3 is TGTACCAGCAGCTTAGAGGACGGGAGTTCCTACAATGAGCAGTTCTTC. Its translation is CTSSLEDGSSYNEQFF.

This clonotype came up a few times. The rearrangement links TRBV27 to TRBJ2-7, with 12 positions matching TRBD1. Trimming at V came to 5 bases and at J to 4 bases, leaving 6 bases not matched to a gene. This CDR3 comprises 15 residues. Germline V gives CDR1 MNHEY, CDR2 SMNVEV (reference sequence). The CDR3 reads CASSAGTGGLYEQYF. The CDR3 coding sequence is TGTGCCAGCAGTGCGGGGACAGGGGGCTTGTACGAGCAGTACTTC.

This clonotype came up many times. The gene calls are TRBV6-1 and TRBJ2-2, with D maybe TRBD1 (7 bases). V was clipped by 3 bases and J by 5 bases, with 13 bases between them. Germline CDR1 is MNHNS and CDR2 is SASEGT. CDR3 length equals 15 residues. The CDR3 nucleotides are TGTGCCAGCAGTGATTTCCAGGGGGGTACCGGGGAGCTGTTTTTT. It encodes CASSDFQGGTGELFF.

With regard to this clonotype: Given a much more abundant clone one base away, this may be a read error. The chain links TRBV5-3 to TRBJ1-2; TRBD1 is a possible D gene (5 bases). TRBV5-3 is an open reading frame, and its role is uncertain. The CDR3 is 13 residues long. Trimming cost V 8 bases and J 2 bases, with 13 bases left between them. Written as DNA, the CDR3 is TGTGCCAGCAGATTGGGGGAAAACTATGGCTACACCTTC. Translating it yields CASRLGENYGYTF.

About this clonotype itself: Since a much larger clone is just one base distant, this may be a read error. J is TRBJ2-2 and V is TRBV28; 8 nucleotides align to TRBD1. Per germline, CDR1 MDHEN and CDR2 SYDVKM. V trimming: 6 bases; J trimming: 7 bases; junction bases outside the gene matches: 13. The CDR3 sequence is 16 residues long. The CDR3 spells CASRTAGGDFGGELFF. For the CDR3, the DNA is TGTGCCAGCAGGACGGCAGGGGGCGATTTTGGCGGGGAGCTGTTTTTT.

As to this clonotype: No conserved phenylalanine or tryptophan is present at the end of the CDR3, so a read error is the likely explanation. The chain combines TRBV25-1 with TRBJ1-2; weak D call: TRBD1 (6 bases). The CDR3 contains 16 residues. Germline V gene data show CDR1 as MGHDK and CDR2 as SYGVNS. V was pared by 4 bases and J by 4 bases, with 19 bases between. The CDR3 region has the DNA TGTGCCAGCAGTGGAGAAGGGGGGGTTCCTTTCTATGGCTACACCCTC. Protein sequence: CASSGEGGVPFYGYTL.

This clonotype was counted at least ten times. The chain carries TRBV27 and TRBJ1-1; D perhaps matches TRBD1 (5 bases). Trimming removed 4 bases from V and 3 bases from J, with 15 bases in between. This CDR3 has 15 amino acids. Germline V gene sequence: CDR1 MNHEY, CDR2 SMNVEV (reference sequence). The CDR3 DNA is TGTGCCAGCAGTTCCGCCGGGACCTTAGACACTGAAGCTTTCTTT. It specifies CASSSAGTLDTEAFF.

With respect to this clonotype: A read error is possible here, since a much larger clone lies one base away. The rearrangement uses TRBV27 and TRBJ2-2, with 12 nucleotides matching TRBD1. The germline V gene has CDR1 MNHEY and CDR2 SMNVEV (reference sequence). The V gene end was trimmed by 4 bases and the J gene end by 7 bases; junction bases not matched to a gene: 4. This CDR3 is built from 15 residues. This CDR3 is CASSSGTGGFGELFF. CDR3 DNA: TGTGCCAGCAGTTCCGGGACAGGGGGCTTCGGGGAGCTGTTTTTT.

This clonotype was seen at least ten times. V gene TRBV7-6 combines with J gene TRBJ1-1; D ambiguous. This CDR3 has 13 amino acids. Trimming took off 6 bases at V and 0 bases at J, with 8 bases between the two ends. Germline assignment: CDR1 SGHVS and CDR2 FNYEAQ. The CDR3 sequence: CASRAALNTEAFF. Written as DNA, the CDR3 is TGTGCCAGCAGGGCAGCACTGAACACTGAAGCTTTCTTT.

This clonotype was observed a handful of times. The chain employs TRBV11-2 and TRBJ2-2, with D perhaps TRBD2 (7 bases). Germline V lookup: CDR1 SGHAT, CDR2 FQNNGV. The germline V and J ends were trimmed by 5 bases and 3 bases, with 16 bases remaining between them. CDR3 length: 16 residues. The CDR3 region is CASSPEGGLYTGELFF. CDR3 DNA: TGTGCCAGCAGCCCGGAGGGGGGGCTCTACACCGGGGAGCTGTTTTTT.

With respect to this clonotype: One base away lies a much larger clone, so this may be a sequencing read error. The chain employs TRBV20-1 and TRBJ2-7; no firm D call. Trimming took 1 base from V and 2 from J, leaving 12 bases between them. CDR1 and CDR2 from the germline V gene are DFQATT and SNEGSKA (reference sequence). CDR3 length equals 14 residues. This CDR3 is CSARAGQVAYEQYF. Here the CDR3 DNA reads TGCAGTGCTAGAGCCGGCCAGGTCGCCTACGAGCAGTACTTC.

The chain joins TRBV13 to TRBJ2-7, with D possibly being TRBD1 (6 bases). The V and J ends lost 5 bases and 4 bases respectively, with 15 bases between them. The germline gives CDR1 PRHDT, CDR2 FYEKMQ (reference sequence). The CDR3 is 14 residues long. In DNA form, the CDR3 reads TGTGCCAGCAGCCCCCCGGTCAGGGGTTACGAGCAGTACTTC. Its protein product is CASSPPVRGYEQYF.

This clonotype was counted at least ten times. The V gene is TRBV30, the J gene TRBJ2-1; a possible D gene is TRBD2 (5 bases). The germline CDR1 and CDR2 sequences are GTSNPN and SVGIG (reference sequence). The V end was cut by 5 bases, the J end by 6 bases, with 8 bases between. This CDR3 region has 11 residues. As DNA, the CDR3 is TGTGCCTGGGGGAGTGGCAATGAGCAGTTCTTC. The encoded protein is CAWGSGNEQFF.

This chain joins TRBV27 and TRBJ1-5; 7 positions agree with TRBD1. The CDR3 sequence is 14 residues long. From germline, CDR1 is MNHEY and CDR2 SMNVEV (reference sequence). Trimming cost V 5 bases and J 3 bases; bases outside gene matches: 4. CDR3 in amino acids: CASSGQANNQPQHF. The CDR3 nucleotides are TGTGCCAGCAGTGGACAGGCGAACAATCAGCCCCAGCATTTT.

In this sample, this clonotype turned up a few times. This may be a read error, as it is one base from a much larger clone. The V gene is TRBV7-9, the J gene TRBJ1-1, with D possibly being TRBD1 (6 bases). The CDR3 totals 16 residues. CDR1 is SEHNR, CDR2 FQNEAQ, per germline (reference sequence). The CDR3 protein is CASSIAGQGSGTEAFF. CDR3 nucleotide sequence: TGTGCCAGCAGCATAGCAGGGCAGGGGTCCGGCACTGAAGCTTTCTTT.

Regarding this clonotype: A single base separates this from a much larger clone, so it may be a read error. The J gene is TRBJ1-1, the V gene TRBV20-1; the D is unclear. V dropped 3 bases and J dropped 4 bases, with 9 bases sitting between them. Germline V CDR1 and CDR2: DFQATT, SNEGSKA (reference sequence). CDR3 length equals 12 residues. This chain's CDR3 is CSARVVSTEAFF. The CDR3 DNA reads as TGCAGTGCTAGGGTGGTGAGCACTGAAGCTTTCTTT.

About this clonotype itself: One base away lies a much larger clone, so this may be a sequencing read error. V usage is TRBV4-2 and J usage is TRBJ1-4, with D hard to call. CDR1 is LGHNA and CDR2 is YNFKEQ in the germline V gene. CDR3 length equals 17 residues. DNA of the CDR3: TGTGCCAGCAGCCAGACTGTCGGTCCGGGTCTGACTGAAAAACTGATTTTT. Protein sequence: CASSQTVGPGLTEKLIF.

There are many counts of this clonotype. The CDR3 protein is CASSLEGWSYNEQFF. The CDR3 bases are TGTGCCAGCAGCTTAGAGGGATGGTCCTACAATGAGCAGTTCTTC. The chain joins TRBV11-2 to TRBJ2-1; D is uncertain. The CDR3 sequence is 15 residues long. V lost 0 bases to trimming and J lost 1 base, with 7 bases between them. Germline V lookup: CDR1 SGHAT, CDR2 FQNNGV.

About this clonotype: Given a much more abundant clone one base away, this may be a read error. This chain links TRBV15 with TRBJ2-2, with TRBD2 identical over 9 bases. This CDR3 is 15 amino acids long. In germline, CDR1 is LNHNV, CDR2 YYDKDF (reference sequence). CDR3 protein: CATSPGLAVDGELVF. CDR3 DNA sequence: TGTGCCACCAGCCCGGGACTAGCCGTGGACGGGGAGCTGGTTTTT.

This clonotype was seen repeatedly, ten times or more. The chain links TRBV5-6 to TRBJ1-5; TRBD1 agrees at 8 bases. This CDR3 region has 14 residues. Germline CDR1 is SGHDT and CDR2 is YYEEEE. The trim removed 4 bases at V and 6 bases at J, leaving 6 bases unmatched. The CDR3 loop is CASSPGGRGQPQHF. CDR3 nucleotide sequence: TGTGCCAGCAGCCCAGGGGGCCGGGGTCAGCCCCAGCATTTT. Based on the CDR3 plus reference TRBV5-6 and TRBJ1-5, the full variable domain is DAGVTQSPTHLIKTRGQQVTLRCSPKSGHDTVSWYQQALGQGPQFIFQYYEEEERQRGNFPDRFSGHQFPNYSSELNVNALLLGDSALYLCASSPGGRGQPQHFGDGTRLSIL.

This clonotype came up a few times. This chain joins TRBV20-1 and TRBJ2-2; 7 bases agree with TRBD1. V was pared by 2 bases and J by 8 bases, with 11 bases of the junction left unmatched. The CDR3 is made up of 15 amino acids. Germline-derived CDR1 and CDR2 are DFQATT and SNEGSKA (reference sequence). CDR3 sequence reads: CSARFNRGGFGELFF. The DNA of the CDR3 is TGCAGTGCTAGATTTAACAGGGGCGGGTTTGGGGAGCTGTTTTTT.

This clonotype was found many times. V gene TRBV7-9 combines with J gene TRBJ2-5, with D perhaps being TRBD1 or TRBD2 (5 bases each). The length of the CDR3 is 13 residues. Germline values: CDR1 SEHNR, CDR2 FQNEAQ (reference sequence). V dropped 4 bases and J dropped 11 bases, with 17 bases sitting between them. CDR3 bases: TGTGCCAGCAGCTCCGGGACCCCAGAGATACAGTACTTC. This sequence encodes CASSSGTPEIQYF.

With regard to this clonotype: A single base separates this from a much larger clone, so it may be a read error. The chain carries TRBV3-1 and TRBJ1-5, with D maybe TRBD1 (5 bases). CDR3 length: 13 residues. The germline gives CDR1 LGHDT, CDR2 YNNKEL (reference sequence). V was pared by 5 bases and J by 7 bases, with 12 bases between. The CDR3 DNA reads TGTGCCAGCAGCAACGGGGGTTCCCAGCCCCAGCATTTT. Translating gives CASSNGGSQPQHF.

In regard to this clonotype: Being one base from a much bigger clone, this may be a read error. V usage is TRBV20-1 and J usage is TRBJ2-7; D perhaps matches TRBD1 (6 bases). The germline gives CDR1 DFQATT, CDR2 SNEGSKA (reference sequence). The CDR3 length is 15 residues. CDR3 DNA: TGCGGTGCTAGAGGGGTCCTTACAGGGATCTACGAGCAGTACTTC. This encodes CGARGVLTGIYEQYF.

This clonotype came up many times. The chain links TRBV9 to TRBJ1-1; D possibly corresponds to TRBD1 (6 bases). V was clipped by 0 bases and J by 1 base, with 16 bases between them. CDR1 and CDR2 (germline): SGDLS, YYNGEE. The CDR3 totals 17 residues. CDR3 in amino acids: CASSVGGGGRKNTEAFF. CDR3 sequence (DNA): TGTGCCAGCAGCGTAGGAGGAGGGGGTCGTAAGAACACTGAAGCTTTCTTT.